This T cell receptor (beta chain) is from a study of T cell responses to AZD1222 COVID-19 vaccine. Profiling relied on immunoSEQ multiplex PCR, and the TCRdb table lists in-frame clones only, not all of them. The repertoire has over 100,000 clones, roughly 92% of them found once; the top ten carry around 1.5%. Regarding the study as a whole: Baseline seropositivity characterized only six or seven AZD1222 recipients. Unmutated regions of variants are reportedly targeted by nearly half of spike-specific TCRs. Most donors were white British, females outnumbered males, and clonal diversity was possibly underestimated.

Germline CDR1 and CDR2: SEHNR and FQNEAQ (reference sequence). V was clipped by 4 bases and J by 5 bases; unmatched bases: 7. The CDR3 consists of 14 residues. Concerning this clone: Its specificity is unknown.

Here the sequenced sample was peripheral blood, taken on day 0 of AZD1222 vaccination. The chain carries TRBV7-9 and TRBJ1-1; TRBD1 aligns across 7 bases. The clonotype was recovered from an adult in good health. In DNA, the CDR3 is TGTGCCAGCAGCTCCCAGGGGGTACGGACTGAAGCTTTCTTT. Residues: CASSSQGVRTEAFF.